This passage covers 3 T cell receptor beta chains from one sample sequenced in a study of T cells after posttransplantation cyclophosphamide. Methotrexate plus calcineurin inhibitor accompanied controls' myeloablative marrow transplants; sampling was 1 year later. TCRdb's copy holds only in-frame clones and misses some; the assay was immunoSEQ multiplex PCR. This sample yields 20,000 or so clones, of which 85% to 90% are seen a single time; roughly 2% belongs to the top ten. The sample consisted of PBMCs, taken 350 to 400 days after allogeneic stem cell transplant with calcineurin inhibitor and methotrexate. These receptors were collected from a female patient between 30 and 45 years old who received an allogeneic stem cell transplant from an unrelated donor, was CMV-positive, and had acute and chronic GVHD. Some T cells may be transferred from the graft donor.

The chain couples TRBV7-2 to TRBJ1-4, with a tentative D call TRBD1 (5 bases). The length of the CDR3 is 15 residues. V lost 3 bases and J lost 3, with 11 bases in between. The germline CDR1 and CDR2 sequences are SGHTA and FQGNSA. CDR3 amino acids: CASSFQGGSNEKLFF. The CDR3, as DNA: TGTGCCAGCAGCTTCCAGGGAGGGTCTAATGAAAAACTGTTTTTT.

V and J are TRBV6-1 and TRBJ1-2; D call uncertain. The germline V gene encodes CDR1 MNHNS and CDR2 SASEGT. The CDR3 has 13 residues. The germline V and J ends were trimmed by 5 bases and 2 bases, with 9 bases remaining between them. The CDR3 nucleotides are TGTGCCAGCAGTCTTCGACACAACTATGGCTACACCTTC. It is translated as CASSLRHNYGYTF.

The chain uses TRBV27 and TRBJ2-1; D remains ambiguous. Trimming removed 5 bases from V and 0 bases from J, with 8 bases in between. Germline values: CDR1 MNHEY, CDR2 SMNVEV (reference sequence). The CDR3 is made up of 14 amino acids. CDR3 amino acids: CASSIVSSYNEQFF. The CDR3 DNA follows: TGTGCCAGCAGTATTGTGAGCTCCTACAATGAGCAGTTCTTC.